This TCR beta chain was identified during a study of T cells in Graves' hyperthyroidism and ophthalmopathy (dated by TCRdb to the late 2010s). Regarding the study in general: Peripheral blood was collected at initial diagnosis, before any treatment. To identify TCR V-J signatures that set the groups apart, the researchers used a discovery cohort of 100 or so patients, made up of around 40 with Graves' ophthalmopathy and 57 with stable Graves' hyperthyroidism. Whether ophthalmopathy could be predicted prospectively was tested in an independent validation cohort made up of some 20 hyperthyroidism patients plus 17 patients who later progressed to ophthalmopathy. The roughly 94 discovery patients were randomly divided into training and test sets at a 7:3 ratio. In roughly six Graves' hyperthyroidism patients, the study also compared T-cell repertoires from thyroid tissue with T-cell repertoires from blood. After blood sampling, hyperthyroidism patients were treated with methimazole at a starting dose of 30 mg daily, and ophthalmopathy patients were treated with high-dose intravenous methylprednisolone. According to the paper, TCR Vbeta CDR3 sequencing was carried out on some 130 peripheral blood samples, which came from more than 40 ophthalmopathy, approximately 78 hyperthyroidism and roughly 17 progressor patients.

Measured from the cysteine to the phenylalanine, the CDR3 is 17 residues long. Only the CDR3 part of the read is kept: 51 bases, read in frame from the first base. V is reduced by 5 bases and J by 1 base, leaving a spacing of 18 bases between them. This clonotype was seen at least ten times. The antigen it binds to is not known. It has no much larger one-base neighbor in the sample; base qualities were not kept. Amplification of TCR beta CDR3 regions was carried out from RNA transcripts. For the first round of RT-PCR on the TCR CDR3, the HTBI primer set was used together with the Qiagen OneStep RT-PCR kit. A second multiplex PCR round built the libraries, followed by size selection and purification. Sequencing of the libraries was done on an Illumina HiSeq2000 using paired-end 100 bp reads. In the authors' own workflow: SOAPnuke was used to process the raw data, with reads discarded if the reads contained adapters or uncalled bases, had a mean Phred below 15, or lacked an exact constant-primer or identifier match. COPE v1.2.5 was used to merge high-quality paired reads, and clonotypes were defined as unique nucleotide sequences. MiTCR v1.1 was used to align clonotypes to the IMGT TRBV, TRBD and TRBJ reference segments. The analysis was restricted to V-J combinations with a frequency above 0.0001, which together covered approximately 99% of the repertoires. A TCS score was defined as the ratio of F50 (clonal expansion) to E x V (chaos), with BLOSUM62-based TCRdist applied between CDR3 peptides within each V-J. Welch's t-statistics and random forest reduced several hundred V-J features to 13, which were used in a naive Bayes classifier (R e1071). The raw public data were reprocessed by TCRdb itself: fastp quality trimming at Q25, MiXCR clonotype calling, in-frame beta chains only. Entries are consolidated by CDR3 protein sequence, retaining the most common genes and DNA. The V and J calls and clone size are TCRdb's, not the authors'. Recorded for this sample are about 260,000 distinct CDR3 sequences; 25% to 30% of them occurred a single time. The ten largest make up approximately 30% of the sample.

Results and caveats for the whole study, not just this receptor: Sample size was not statistically predetermined, and blinding of investigators to group allocation was not performed. During validation, the model predicted progression to ophthalmopathy a median of approximately six months ahead of onset, with around 70% sensitivity and more than 72% specificity. A 13 V-J signature model separated ophthalmopathy from stable hyperthyroidism, with around 91% sensitivity and roughly 82% specificity in cross-validation and 80%/75% in testing. Blood samples also contained most of the expanded thyroid clonotypes (frequency above 0.001), which suggests that blood repertoires may reflect thyroid immune responses.

Hyperthyroidism patients were newly diagnosed, with disease duration under 2 months, and aged 18 to 65 years. The study excluded patients with uncontrolled infections, other autoimmune diseases, pregnancy or lactation. Clinical symptoms, serum thyroxine and TRAb, thyroid ultrasound, and orbital computed tomography formed the basis for the diagnoses. For progressor patients, blood was drawn at the first diagnosis of hyperthyroidism, before any ophthalmopathy symptoms had appeared. Ficoll-Paque density gradient centrifugation was used to isolate PBMCs from around 9.1 ml of fresh peripheral blood. Progressor patients were initially diagnosed with Graves' hyperthyroidism and developed ophthalmopathy during follow-up. Total RNA was extracted with Trizol reagent, and quality was checked on an Agilent 2100 Bioanalyzer.

Sequencing was done on a sample of blood. This sequence uses TRBV12-3 or TRBV12-4 and TRBJ2-4; tentative D gene TRBD2, with 6 bases matching. The receptor's source is a man aged 40-49 years with Graves' hyperthyroidism that later progressed to Graves' ophthalmopathy. The CDR3: CASSGWSGAWAKNIQYF. The DNA is TGTGCCAGCAGTGGGTGGTCGGGAGCATGGGCCAAAAACATTCAGTACTTC.